Shown below are 29 T cell receptor beta chains from a single sample sequenced in a study of blood T cell repertoires in COVID-19 (dated by TCRdb to 2020 to 2022). Library creation used the immunoSEQ multiplex PCR assay. Here the immuneACCESS table is served through TCRdb, limited to in-frame sequences with V and J called. Missing clones are a known gap in these copies; in checked studies unresolved V genes cover under half, and the rest lacks a known reason. This sample lists over 70,000 clones; 60% to 80% were detected once. Under 3% of the sample is taken by the ten largest. Specimen: peripheral blood. The source of these receptors is a man between 65 and 85 years old with COVID-19, enrolled during active disease.

The V call is TRBV27, the J call TRBJ1-5; D call uncertain. The CDR3 sequence is 14 residues long. Trimming cost V 6 bases and J 4 bases, with 13 bases left between them. Germline assignment: CDR1 MNHEY and CDR2 SMNVEV (reference sequence). Written as DNA, the CDR3 is TGTGCCAGCAGCCGAGGCGCGGATAATCAGCCCCAGCATTTT. Its translation is CASSRGADNQPQHF.

The gene calls are TRBV5-4 and TRBJ2-3; D is unresolved. CDR3 length equals 14 residues. CDR1 is SGHNT and CDR2 is YYREEE in the germline V gene (reference sequence). V lost 0 bases and J 5 bases, leaving 10 bases between the germline ends. CDR3 in amino acids: CASSLGGVQDTQYF. Written as DNA, the CDR3 is TGTGCCAGCAGCTTGGGCGGAGTACAAGATACGCAGTATTTT. Variable domain in full (rest from reference TRBV5-4 and TRBJ2-3): ETGVTQSPTHLIKTRGQQVTLRCSSQSGHNTVSWYQQALGQGPQFIFQYYREEENGRGNFPPRFSGLQFPNYSSELNVNALELDDSALYLCASSLGGVQDTQYFGPGTRLTVL.

This rearrangement joins TRBV28 to TRBJ1-5; 10 bases are shared with TRBD1. CDR3 size: 14 residues. The J segment lost 6 bases and the V segment lost 5 bases, leaving 4 bases of the junction unmatched. Germline-derived CDR1 and CDR2 are MDHEN and SYDVKM. The CDR3: CASSRQGATQPQHF. CDR3 DNA: TGTGCCAGCAGTCGACAGGGGGCGACTCAGCCCCAGCATTTT.

The chain carries TRBV24-1 and TRBJ2-1; D ambiguous. This CDR3 comprises 12 residues. V was cut by 4 bases and J by 4 bases, with 4 bases left in between. Germline V lookup: CDR1 KGHDR, CDR2 SFDVKD. CDR3 sequence (DNA): TGTGCCACCAGTGACGTTTACAATGAGCAGTTCTTC. This encodes CATSDVYNEQFF.

The chain is built from TRBV4-2 and TRBJ1-5, with no clear D. V was pared by 1 base and J by 1 base, with 17 bases between. The CDR3 runs to 18 residues. Germline V gene sequence: CDR1 LGHNA, CDR2 YNFKEQ. CDR3 protein: CASSQGRVNTGSNQPQHF. In DNA form, the CDR3 reads TGTGCCAGCAGCCAAGGGCGGGTAAACACGGGGAGCAATCAGCCCCAGCATTTT.

The chain employs TRBV9 and TRBJ2-5; D is possibly TRBD2 (5 bases). The CDR3 runs 15 residues. V lost 4 bases to trimming and J lost 1 base, with 14 bases between them. CDR1 and CDR2 from the germline V gene are SGDLS and YYNGEE. In nucleotides, the CDR3 is TGTGCCAGCAGCCCCTCCCCGGGATTCCAAGAGACCCAGTACTTC. It yields the protein CASSPSPGFQETQYF.

The chain links TRBV7-2 to TRBJ2-5; TRBD2 matches at 10 bases. The CDR3 covers 16 residues. J lost 4 bases, V lost 6 bases, and 11 bases had no gene match. CDR1 and CDR2 (germline): SGHTA, FQGNSA. CDR3 in DNA: TGTGCCAGCAGTCCAACTCTAGCGGGAGCCGGAGAGACCCAGTACTTC. Its translation: CASSPTLAGAGETQYF.

This clone was seen a few times. The V and J genes are TRBV25-1 and TRBJ1-2, with D uncertain. Between the trimmed V and J ends, which lost 4 bases and 7 bases, there was a span of 13 bases. CDR1 is MGHDK, CDR2 SYGVNS, per germline. The CDR3 is 13 amino acids. DNA for the CDR3: TGTGCCAGCAGTGCCCGGACTTTAAGTGGCTACACCTTC. Protein product: CASSARTLSGYTF.

The chain links TRBV7-8 to TRBJ2-1, with TRBD2 identical over 10 bases. In germline, CDR1 is SGHVS, CDR2 FQNEAQ. The CDR3 is 16 amino acids. Trimming at V came to 1 base and at J to 8 bases, leaving 8 bases not matched to a gene. The CDR3: CASSLELAGELYEQFF. In nucleotides, the CDR3 is TGTGCCAGCAGCTTAGAGCTAGCGGGAGAACTCTATGAGCAGTTCTTC.

The rearrangement links TRBV5-5 to TRBJ1-1; no reliable D call. This CDR3 spans 15 amino acids. The V and J ends lost 4 bases and 2 bases respectively, with 15 bases between them. Germline V gene lookup returns CDR1 SGHKS and CDR2 YYEKEE (reference sequence). Here the CDR3 DNA reads TGTGCCAGCAGCCTGCAGGTAAACCCAAACACTGAAGCTTTCTTT. This sequence encodes CASSLQVNPNTEAFF. The full variable domain, rest sourced from reference TRBV5-5 and TRBJ1-1, is DAGVTQSPTHLIKTRGQQVTLRCSPISGHKSVSWYQQVLGQGPQFIFQYYEKEERGRGNFPDRFSARQFPNYSSELNVNALLLGDSALYLCASSLQVNPNTEAFFGQGTRLTVV.

This clone was counted a few times. V gene TRBV6-5 combines with J gene TRBJ1-6, with a possible D match to TRBD1 (5 bases). This CDR3 spans 15 amino acids. The ends were cut back, 4 bases at V and 4 bases at J, with 11 bases in the middle. Germline-derived CDR1 and CDR2 are MNHEY and SVGAGI. CDR3 in amino acids: CASSLTGEYNSPLHF. In DNA, the CDR3 is TGTGCCAGCAGTTTAACGGGGGAATATAATTCACCCCTCCACTTT.

The gene calls are TRBV9 and TRBJ2-4, with 13 positions matching TRBD2. This CDR3 comprises 18 residues. The V gene's germline CDR1 is SGDLS and CDR2 YYNGEE. Germline trimming cut 4 bases from V and 0 bases from J; bases unmatched to any gene: 7. The CDR3, as DNA: TGTGCCAGCAGCTCGGGACTAGCGGGATTTGAAGCCAAAAACATTCAGTACTTC. Residues: CASSSGLAGFEAKNIQYF.

The V and J genes are TRBV18 and TRBJ2-7, with 13 bases identical to TRBD2. The CDR3 has 16 residues. Germline trimming cut 4 bases from V and 2 bases from J; bases unmatched to any gene: 5. The V gene's germline CDR1 is KGHSH and CDR2 LQKENI. CDR3 coding DNA: TGTGCCAGCTCACGGGGACTAGCGGGAACCACCTACGAGCAGTACTTC. This translates into CASSRGLAGTTYEQYF.

This clone was seen more than once but under ten times. The chain links TRBV30 to TRBJ1-1, with no clear D. V was pared by 0 bases and J by 4 bases, with 15 bases between. Germline CDR1 reads GTSNPN; CDR2 reads SVGIG (reference sequence). The CDR3 runs to 15 residues. The CDR3 reads CAWSVGYSTGTEAFF. The CDR3 DNA sequence: TGTGCCTGGAGTGTTGGGTATTCCACGGGCACTGAAGCTTTCTTT.

This chain joins TRBV27 and TRBJ1-2; 7 nucleotides match TRBD1. Trimming took 6 bases from V and 4 from J; bases not matched to a gene: 11. In germline, CDR1 is MNHEY, CDR2 SMNVEV (reference sequence). CDR3 length: 15 residues. CDR3 loop: CASSPSGDRTYGYTF. As DNA, the CDR3 is TGTGCCAGCAGCCCTTCCGGGGACAGAACCTATGGCTACACCTTC.

This chain connects TRBV3-1 (or the pseudogene TRBV3-2) to TRBJ2-3; 8 positions agree with TRBD2. CDR3 length equals 16 residues. CDR1 and CDR2 (germline): LGHDT, YNNKEL (reference sequence). The junction had 10 bases not matched to a gene; V was cut back by 4 bases and J by 4 bases. CDR3 sequence reads: CASSPTRREGPDTQYF. The DNA for the CDR3 is TGTGCCAGCAGCCCAACGCGTCGGGAGGGCCCAGATACGCAGTATTTT.

The J gene is TRBJ1-2, the V gene TRBV29-1; 7 nucleotides align to TRBD1. This CDR3 comprises 14 residues. The ends lost 5 bases at V and 7 bases at J; junction bases unmatched: 13. The germline CDR1 and CDR2 sequences are SQVTM and ANQGSEA. In DNA, the CDR3 is TGCAGCGTTACAAAACTCGGGACAGACGGTGGCTACACCTTC. Its translation is CSVTKLGTDGGYTF.

The chain uses TRBV6-1 and TRBJ1-2, with unresolved D. The germline V gene encodes CDR1 MNHNS and CDR2 SASEGT. There are 14 residues in the CDR3. Trimming took off 1 base at V and 2 bases at J, with 8 bases between the two ends. The CDR3 here is CASSEGPGNYGYTF. CDR3 DNA sequence: TGTGCCAGCAGTGAAGGACCCGGGAACTATGGCTACACCTTC.

V gene TRBV9 combines with J gene TRBJ2-2; TRBD2 is a possible D gene (5 bases). The V end lost 0 bases, the J end lost 6 bases, and 9 bases lay between the germline ends. CDR3 length: 14 residues. Germline lookup yields CDR1 SGDLS and CDR2 YYNGEE. The DNA for the CDR3 is TGTGCCAGCAGCGTAGATGGGAGCGCCGGGGAGCTGTTTTTT. Its protein product is CASSVDGSAGELFF.

This chain links TRBV7-2 with TRBJ1-2; 11 bases fit TRBD1. Germline V gene data show CDR1 as SGHTA and CDR2 as FQGNSA. V dropped 1 base and J dropped 8; count of bases not matched to a gene: 9. The CDR3 runs to 16 residues. DNA for the CDR3: TGTGCCAGCAGCTTAGGACGGACAGGGGGCCTCGGAGGCTACACCTTC. Amino acids: CASSLGRTGGLGGYTF.

This clone has a handful of counts. This chain uses TRBV5-4 with TRBJ2-7; maybe TRBD1 (6 bases). The CDR3 is made up of 15 amino acids. V dropped 4 bases and J dropped 3 bases, with 17 bases sitting between them. Germline CDR1 is SGHNT and CDR2 is YYREEE (reference sequence). The CDR3, as DNA: TGTGCCAGCAGCCCGTCAGGGGCCTCTTTCTACGAGCAGTACTTC. Translated, it gives CASSPSGASFYEQYF.

The CDR3 region is CASSPMRARQETQYF. DNA for the CDR3: TGTGCCAGCAGCCCAATGAGGGCTAGACAAGAGACCCAGTACTTC. This sequence joins TRBV6-5 and TRBJ2-5; the D gene is possibly TRBD2 (5 bases). V dropped 6 bases and J dropped 2 bases, with 16 bases sitting between them. CDR1 MNHEY and CDR2 SVGAGI come from the germline V gene. The CDR3 spans 15 residues.

This chain connects TRBV9 to TRBJ1-3; D gene uncertain. The CDR3 is 16 residues long. V lost 0 bases and J lost 0, with 10 bases in between. The germline V gene has CDR1 SGDLS and CDR2 YYNGEE. In DNA, the CDR3 is TGTGCCAGCAGCGTAGCATACGGTAACTCTGGAAACACCATATATTTT. This gives the protein CASSVAYGNSGNTIYF.

The chain carries TRBV7-2 and TRBJ2-5; D not certain. The germline V gene encodes CDR1 SGHTA and CDR2 FQGNSA. CDR3 size: 13 residues. With 3 bases removed from V and 4 bases from J, the gap between germline ends came to 9 bases. CDR3 region: CASSLSPRETQYF. The CDR3 nucleotides read TGTGCCAGCAGCTTGTCTCCCCGAGAGACCCAGTACTTC.

The gene calls are TRBV5-4 and TRBJ2-2; TRBD2 aligns across 9 bases. Trimming removed 4 bases from V and 4 bases from J; junction bases left unmatched: 17. Germline CDR1 and CDR2: SGHNT and YYREEE (reference sequence). The CDR3 consists of 19 residues. The CDR3 region has the DNA TGTGCCAGCAGCCCGCCGGGACTAGCACTTTTAGGAAGCACCGGGGAGCTGTTTTTT. Amino acids: CASSPPGLALLGSTGELFF.

The gene calls are TRBV19 and TRBJ1-6; D is undetermined. There are 16 residues in the CDR3. The V gene lost 9 bases and the J gene lost 14 bases, with 29 bases spanning the gap. CDR1 and CDR2 from the germline V gene are LNHDA and SQIVND (reference sequence). The CDR3 coding sequence is TGTGCCAGCACTACCAACCGGGCCAACCTTGGGAGCACCCTCCACTTT. Protein sequence: CASTTNRANLGSTLHF. Using reference TRBV19 and TRBJ1-6 for the parts outside the CDR3, the full variable domain is DGGITQSPKYLFRKEGQNVTLSCEQNLNHDAMYWYRQDPGQGLRLIYYSQIVNDFQKGDIAEGYSVSREKKESFPLTVTSAQKNPTAFYLCASTTNRANLGSTLHFGNGTRLTVT.

The chain combines TRBV5-6 with TRBJ2-7, with D perhaps matching TRBD2 (5 bases). CDR1 is SGHDT, CDR2 YYEEEE, per germline. The germline V and J ends were trimmed by 7 bases and 0 bases, with 11 bases remaining between them. CDR3 size: 13 residues. The DNA of the CDR3 is TGTGCCAGCCGCCTGGGGAGCTCCTACGAGCAGTACTTC. Translating gives CASRLGSSYEQYF.

Written as DNA, the CDR3 is TGTGCCAGCAGTTCCGGACAGGGTGTGAGCAATCAGCCCCAGCATTTT. Translated: CASSSGQGVSNQPQHF. The rearrangement uses TRBV6-2 or TRBV6-3 and TRBJ1-5; 8 positions match TRBD1. J was trimmed by 1 base and V by 4 bases; bases with no gene match: 6. The CDR3 sequence is 16 residues long. CDR1 is MNHEY, CDR2 SVGEGT, per germline.

The count of this clone is one. This CDR3 is CASSLSGGLSEAFF. CDR3 nucleotide sequence: TGTGCCAGCAGCTTATCGGGGGGGCTCTCTGAAGCTTTCTTT. The rearrangement joins TRBV7-3 to TRBJ1-1; TRBD1 is a possible D gene (6 bases). Germline V gene data show CDR1 as SGHTA and CDR2 as FQGTGA. V dropped 2 bases and J dropped 6 bases, with 13 bases sitting between them. The CDR3 is made up of 14 amino acids.